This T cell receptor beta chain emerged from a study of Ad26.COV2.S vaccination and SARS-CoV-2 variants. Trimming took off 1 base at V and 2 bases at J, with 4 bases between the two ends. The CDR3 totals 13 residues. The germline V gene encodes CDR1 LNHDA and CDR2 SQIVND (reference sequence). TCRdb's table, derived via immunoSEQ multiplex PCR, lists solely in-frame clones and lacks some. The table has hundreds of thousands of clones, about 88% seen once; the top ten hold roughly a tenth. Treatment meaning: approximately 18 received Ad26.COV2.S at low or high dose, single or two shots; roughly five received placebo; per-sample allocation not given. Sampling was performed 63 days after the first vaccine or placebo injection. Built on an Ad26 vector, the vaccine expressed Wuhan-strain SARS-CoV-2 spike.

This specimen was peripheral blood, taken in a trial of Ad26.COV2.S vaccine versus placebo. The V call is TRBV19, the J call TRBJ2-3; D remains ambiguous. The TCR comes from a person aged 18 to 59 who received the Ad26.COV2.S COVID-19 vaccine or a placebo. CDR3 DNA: TGTGCCAGTAGTATAGGTTACACAGATACGCAGTATTTT. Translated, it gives CASSIGYTDTQYF.